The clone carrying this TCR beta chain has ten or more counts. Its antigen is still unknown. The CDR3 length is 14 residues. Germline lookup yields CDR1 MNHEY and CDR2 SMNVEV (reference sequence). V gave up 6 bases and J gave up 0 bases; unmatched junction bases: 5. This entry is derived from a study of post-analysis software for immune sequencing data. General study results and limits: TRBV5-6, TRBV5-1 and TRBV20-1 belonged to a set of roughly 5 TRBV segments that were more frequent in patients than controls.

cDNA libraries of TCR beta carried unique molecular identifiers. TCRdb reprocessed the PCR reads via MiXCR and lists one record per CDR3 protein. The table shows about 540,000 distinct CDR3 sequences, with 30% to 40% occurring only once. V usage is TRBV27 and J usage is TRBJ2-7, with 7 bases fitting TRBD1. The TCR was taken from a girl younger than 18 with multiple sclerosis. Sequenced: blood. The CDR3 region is CASSGQASSYEQYF. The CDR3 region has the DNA TGTGCCAGCAGCGGACAGGCGAGCTCCTACGAGCAGTACTTC.